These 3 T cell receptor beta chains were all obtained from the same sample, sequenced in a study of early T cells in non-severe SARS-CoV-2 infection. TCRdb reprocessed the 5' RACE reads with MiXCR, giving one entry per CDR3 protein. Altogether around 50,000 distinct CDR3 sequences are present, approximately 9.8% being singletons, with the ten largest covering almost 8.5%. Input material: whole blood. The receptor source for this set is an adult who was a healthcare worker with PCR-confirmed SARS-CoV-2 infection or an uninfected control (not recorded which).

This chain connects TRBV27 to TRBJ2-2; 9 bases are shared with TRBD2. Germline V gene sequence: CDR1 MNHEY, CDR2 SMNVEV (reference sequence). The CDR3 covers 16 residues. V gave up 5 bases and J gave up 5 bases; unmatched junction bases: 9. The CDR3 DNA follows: TGTGCCAGCAGTGGATTTAGCGGGAGAGCGACCGGGGAGCTGTTTTTT. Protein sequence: CASSGFSGRATGELFF.

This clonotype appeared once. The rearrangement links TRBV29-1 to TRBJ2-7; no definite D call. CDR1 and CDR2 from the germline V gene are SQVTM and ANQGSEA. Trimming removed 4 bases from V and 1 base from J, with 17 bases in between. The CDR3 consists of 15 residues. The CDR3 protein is CSVVIVRNLSYEQYF. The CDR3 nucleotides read TGCAGCGTTGTCATTGTACGGAATCTATCCTACGAGCAGTACTTC.

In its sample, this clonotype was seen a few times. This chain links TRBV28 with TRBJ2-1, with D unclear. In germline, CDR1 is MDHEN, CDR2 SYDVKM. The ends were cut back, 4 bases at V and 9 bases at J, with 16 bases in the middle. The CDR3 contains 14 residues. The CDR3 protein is CASSSRLGWAEQFF. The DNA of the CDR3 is TGTGCCAGCAGTTCACGCCTCGGATGGGCTGAGCAGTTCTTC.